This T cell receptor (beta chain) came from a study of monozygotic twins with inflammatory bowel disease. Points on this clonotype: Its antigen is not known.

The TCR libraries each used total RNA (around 3,500 ng per library). A 6-nucleotide sample barcode was carried by the UMIs, which template switching added. TCRdb reprocessed the 5' RACE reads, keeping one entry per CDR3 protein, no DNA. This listing includes nearly 450,000 distinct CDR3 sequences. Study conclusions and caveats: Patient repertoires may have gained variability from differing immunosuppressive treatments. IBD-affected twins scored below their healthy co-twins in TCRbeta diversity (inverse Simpson).

Germline V gene data show CDR1 as SGHRS and CDR2 as YFSETQ. The CDR3 consists of 13 residues. The sequencing sample was made of blood. This chain connects TRBV5-1 to TRBJ2-1. This clonotype originated in a human donor with ulcerative colitis or Crohn's disease, or a healthy co-twin of an affected twin (not recorded which). The chain's CDR3 is CASSLAIGDEQFF.